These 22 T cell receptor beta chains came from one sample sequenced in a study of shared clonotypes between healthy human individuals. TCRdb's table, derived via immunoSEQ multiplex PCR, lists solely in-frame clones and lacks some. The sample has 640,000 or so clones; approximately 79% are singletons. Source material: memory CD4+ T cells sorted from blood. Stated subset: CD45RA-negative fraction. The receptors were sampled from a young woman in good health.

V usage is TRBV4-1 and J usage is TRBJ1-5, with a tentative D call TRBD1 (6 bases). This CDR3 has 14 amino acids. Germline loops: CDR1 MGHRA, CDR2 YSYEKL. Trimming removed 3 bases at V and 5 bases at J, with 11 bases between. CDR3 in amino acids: CASSHPGVDQPQHF. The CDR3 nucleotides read TGCGCCAGCAGCCACCCAGGGGTGGATCAGCCCCAGCATTTT.

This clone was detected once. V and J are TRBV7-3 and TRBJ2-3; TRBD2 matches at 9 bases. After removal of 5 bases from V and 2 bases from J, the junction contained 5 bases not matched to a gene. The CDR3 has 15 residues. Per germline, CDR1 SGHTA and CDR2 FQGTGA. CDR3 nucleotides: TGTGCCAGCAGCCCGAGACTAGCGGACACAGATACGCAGTATTTT. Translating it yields CASSPRLADTDTQYF.

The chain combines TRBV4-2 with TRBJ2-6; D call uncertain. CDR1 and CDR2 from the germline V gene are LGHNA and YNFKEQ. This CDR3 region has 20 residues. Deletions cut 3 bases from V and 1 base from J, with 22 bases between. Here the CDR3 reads CASSHDRAVHSGSGANVLTF. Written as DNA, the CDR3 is TGTGCCAGCAGCCACGACCGGGCAGTCCATTCCGGATCTGGGGCCAACGTCCTGACTTTC.

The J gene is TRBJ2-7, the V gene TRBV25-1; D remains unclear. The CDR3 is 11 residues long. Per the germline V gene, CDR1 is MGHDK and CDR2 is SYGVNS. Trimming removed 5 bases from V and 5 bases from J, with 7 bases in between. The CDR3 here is CASSQGNEQYF. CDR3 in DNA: TGTGCCAGCAGTCAAGGGAACGAGCAGTACTTC.

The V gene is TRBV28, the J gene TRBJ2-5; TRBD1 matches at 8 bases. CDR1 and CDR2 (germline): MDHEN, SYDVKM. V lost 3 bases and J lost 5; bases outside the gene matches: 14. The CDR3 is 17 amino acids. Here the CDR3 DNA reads TGTGCCAGCAGTTTTTCCCCAGGCCGGACAGGGTCGGAGACCCAGTACTTC. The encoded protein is CASSFSPGRTGSETQYF.

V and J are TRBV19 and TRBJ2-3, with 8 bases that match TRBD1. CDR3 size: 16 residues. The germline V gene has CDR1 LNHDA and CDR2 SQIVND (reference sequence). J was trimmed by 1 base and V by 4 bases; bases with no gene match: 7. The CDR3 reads CASSTTPGQGTDTQYF. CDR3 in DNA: TGTGCCAGTAGTACGACTCCGGGACAGGGCACAGATACGCAGTATTTT. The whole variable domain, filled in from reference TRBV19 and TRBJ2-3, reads DGGITQSPKYLFRKEGQNVTLSCEQNLNHDAMYWYRQDPGQGLRLIYYSQIVNDFQKGDIAEGYSVSREKKESFPLTVTSAQKNPTAFYLCASSTTPGQGTDTQYFGPGTRLTVL.

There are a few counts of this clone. CDR3 sequence reads: CASSPGGGLAGAAGETQYF. CDR3 sequence (DNA): TGTGCCAGCAGCCCAGGGGGGGGACTAGCGGGAGCAGCAGGAGAGACCCAGTACTTC. The V call is TRBV7-6, the J call TRBJ2-5; 14 nucleotides match TRBD2. The CDR3 extends over 19 amino acids. CDR1 is SGHVS, CDR2 FNYEAQ, per germline. V trimming: 5 bases; J trimming: 4 bases; junction bases outside the gene matches: 15.

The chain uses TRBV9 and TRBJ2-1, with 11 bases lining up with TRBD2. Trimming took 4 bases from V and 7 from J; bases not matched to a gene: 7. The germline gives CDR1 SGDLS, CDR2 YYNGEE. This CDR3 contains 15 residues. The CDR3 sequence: CASSPRLAGFNEQFF. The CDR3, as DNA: TGTGCCAGCAGCCCCCGACTAGCGGGGTTTAATGAGCAGTTCTTC.

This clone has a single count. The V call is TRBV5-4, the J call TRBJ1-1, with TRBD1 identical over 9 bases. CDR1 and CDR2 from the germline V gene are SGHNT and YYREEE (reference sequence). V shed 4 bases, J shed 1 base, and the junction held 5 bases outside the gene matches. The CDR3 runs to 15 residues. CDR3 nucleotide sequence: TGTGCCAGCAGCCCGACGGGACAGGGGAACACTGAAGCTTTCTTT. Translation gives CASSPTGQGNTEAFF.

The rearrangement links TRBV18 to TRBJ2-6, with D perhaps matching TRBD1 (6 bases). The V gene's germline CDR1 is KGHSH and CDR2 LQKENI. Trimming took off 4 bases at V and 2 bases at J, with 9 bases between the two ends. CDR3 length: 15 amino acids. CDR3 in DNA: TGTGCCAGCTCACTACAGGGAACTGGGGCCAACGTCCTGACTTTC. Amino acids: CASSLQGTGANVLTF.

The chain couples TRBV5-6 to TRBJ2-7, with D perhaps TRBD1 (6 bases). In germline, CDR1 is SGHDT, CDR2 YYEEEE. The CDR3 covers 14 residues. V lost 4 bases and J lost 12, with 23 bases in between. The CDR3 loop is CASSKLDSSFTLYF. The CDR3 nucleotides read TGTGCCAGCAGCAAGCTGGACAGCTCCTTCACCTTGTACTTC. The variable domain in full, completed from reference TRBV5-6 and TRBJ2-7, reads DAGVTQSPTHLIKTRGQQVTLRCSPKSGHDTVSWYQQALGQGPQFIFQYYEEEERQRGNFPDRFSGHQFPNYSSELNVNALLLGDSALYLCASSKLDSSFTLYFGPGTRLTVT.

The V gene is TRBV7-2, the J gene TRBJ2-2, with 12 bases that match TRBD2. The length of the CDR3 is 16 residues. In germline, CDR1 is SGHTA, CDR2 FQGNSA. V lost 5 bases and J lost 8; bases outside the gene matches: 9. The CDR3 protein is CASSTPSGRALGELFF. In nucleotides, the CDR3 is TGTGCCAGCAGCACCCCTAGCGGGAGGGCCCTGGGGGAGCTGTTTTTT. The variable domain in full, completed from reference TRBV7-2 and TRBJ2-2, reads GAGVSQSPSNKVTEKGKDVELRCDPISGHTALYWYRQSLGQGLEFLIYFQGNSAPDKSGLPSDRFSAERTGGSVSTLTIQRTQQEDSAVYLCASSTPSGRALGELFFGEGSRLTVL.

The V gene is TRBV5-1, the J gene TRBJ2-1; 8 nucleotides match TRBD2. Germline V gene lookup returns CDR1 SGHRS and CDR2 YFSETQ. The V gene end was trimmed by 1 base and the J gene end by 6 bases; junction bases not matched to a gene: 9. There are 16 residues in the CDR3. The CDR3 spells CASSLFAGGASNEQFF. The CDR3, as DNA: TGCGCCAGCAGCTTGTTTGCGGGAGGCGCCTCCAATGAGCAGTTCTTC.

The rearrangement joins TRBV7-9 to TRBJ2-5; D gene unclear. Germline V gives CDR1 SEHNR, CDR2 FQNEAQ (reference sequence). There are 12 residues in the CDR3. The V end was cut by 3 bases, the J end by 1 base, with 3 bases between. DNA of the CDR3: TGTGCCAGCAGCTTTCGCCAAGAGACCCAGTACTTC. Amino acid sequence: CASSFRQETQYF.

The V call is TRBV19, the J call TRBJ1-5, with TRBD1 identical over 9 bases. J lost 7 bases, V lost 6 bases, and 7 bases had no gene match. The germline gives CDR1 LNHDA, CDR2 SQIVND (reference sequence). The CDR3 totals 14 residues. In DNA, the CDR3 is TGTGCCAGTAGCCATACAGGGGGCGAACAGCCCCAGCATTTT. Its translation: CASSHTGGEQPQHF.

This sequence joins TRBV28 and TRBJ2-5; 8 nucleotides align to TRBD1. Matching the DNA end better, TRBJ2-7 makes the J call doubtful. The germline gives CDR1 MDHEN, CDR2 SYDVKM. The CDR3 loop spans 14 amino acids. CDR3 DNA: TGTGCCAGCAGGTCGGGACAGGATCCCACCGAGCAGTACTTC. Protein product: CASRSGQDPTEQYF.

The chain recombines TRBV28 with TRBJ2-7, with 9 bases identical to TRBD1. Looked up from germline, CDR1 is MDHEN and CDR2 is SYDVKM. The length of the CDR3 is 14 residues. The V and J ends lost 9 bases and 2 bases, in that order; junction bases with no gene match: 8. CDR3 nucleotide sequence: TGTGCCAGTAGATCGGGACAGGGAACCTACGAGCAGTACTTC. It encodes CASRSGQGTYEQYF.

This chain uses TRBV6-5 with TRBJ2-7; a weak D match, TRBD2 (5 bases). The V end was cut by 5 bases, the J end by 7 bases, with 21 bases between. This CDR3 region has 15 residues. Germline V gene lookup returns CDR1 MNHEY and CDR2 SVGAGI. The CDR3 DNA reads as TGTGCCAGCAGTCGCGAGGGTGGGAGCCCCCTGGAGCAGTACTTC. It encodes CASSREGGSPLEQYF.

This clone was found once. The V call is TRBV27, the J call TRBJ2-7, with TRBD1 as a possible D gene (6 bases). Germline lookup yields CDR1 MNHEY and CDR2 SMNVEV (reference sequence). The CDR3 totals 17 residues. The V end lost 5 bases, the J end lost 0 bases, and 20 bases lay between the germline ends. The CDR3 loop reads CASSPGTPWRSSYEQYF. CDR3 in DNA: TGTGCCAGCAGTCCGGGGACACCCTGGAGAAGCTCCTACGAGCAGTACTTC.

CDR3 sequence (DNA): TGTGCCAGTACCAAGGGGTCCGGGGCCAACGTCCTGACTTTC. This sequence encodes CASTKGSGANVLTF. The chain links TRBV19 to TRBJ2-6, with D possibly TRBD1 on 5 matching bases. The CDR3 loop spans 14 amino acids. Trimming cost V 7 bases and J 4 bases, with 11 bases left between them. Germline loops: CDR1 LNHDA, CDR2 SQIVND (reference sequence).

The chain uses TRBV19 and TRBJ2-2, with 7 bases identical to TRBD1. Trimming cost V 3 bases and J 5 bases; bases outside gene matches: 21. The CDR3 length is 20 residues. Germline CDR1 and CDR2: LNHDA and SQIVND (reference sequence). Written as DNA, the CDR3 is TGTGCCAGTAGTATTCAGGAAAAATTTGTGTCGGACAGGCGAACCGGGGAGCTGTTTTTT. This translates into CASSIQEKFVSDRRTGELFF.

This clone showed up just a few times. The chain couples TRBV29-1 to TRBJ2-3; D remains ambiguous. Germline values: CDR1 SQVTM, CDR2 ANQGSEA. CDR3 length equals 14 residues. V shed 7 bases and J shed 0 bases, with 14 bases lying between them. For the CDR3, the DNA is TGCAGCGCTTCTCAGCAGTACAGCACAGATACGCAGTATTTT. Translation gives CSASQQYSTDTQYF.